These 7 T cell receptor beta chains share one sample of origin, sequenced in a study of T cells in Graves' hyperthyroidism and ophthalmopathy. The investigators amplified TCR beta CDR3 regions from RNA transcripts. Researchers ran a first-round RT-PCR on the TCR CDR3 using the HTBI primer set. MiXCR, run by TCRdb on the multiplex PCR reads, gives a single entry per CDR3 protein. The data contain 650,000 to 850,000 distinct CDR3 sequences, approximately 19% of them seen just once; the ten biggest clones take up over 15%. Sequenced material: blood. Receptor source: a woman between 50 and 59 years old with Graves' hyperthyroidism that later progressed to Graves' ophthalmopathy.

The table lists this clonotype with many counts. The chain combines TRBV2 with TRBJ2-5; a possible D gene is TRBD2 (7 bases). Germline lookup yields CDR1 SNHLY and CDR2 FYNNEI. Trimming pared 8 bases from V and 5 bases from J, leaving 15 bases between. This CDR3 is built from 13 residues. The CDR3 protein is CASGRGARETQYF. CDR3 coding DNA: TGTGCCAGCGGGAGGGGGGCCAGGGAGACCCAGTACTTC.

Comment on this clonotype: A read error is likely, as this CDR3 ends without the conserved phenylalanine or tryptophan. This chain uses TRBV12-3 or TRBV12-4 with TRBJ1-6; D is undetermined. V lost 6 bases to trimming and J lost 4 bases, with 7 bases between them. CDR3 length: 13 residues. CDR3: CASRGGYNSPLHL. The DNA of the CDR3 is TGTGCCAGCAGAGGAGGGTATAATTCACCCCTCCACCTT.

This chain links TRBV6-4 with TRBJ1-2, with TRBD1 identical over 11 bases. The CDR3 covers 18 residues. The V segment lost 6 bases and the J segment 2 bases; nucleotides outside the gene matches: 14. CDR1 is MRHNA, CDR2 SNTAGT, per germline. The chain's CDR3 is CASRDNTPGTGGNYGYTF. The CDR3 DNA is TGTGCCAGCAGGGACAACACTCCAGGGACAGGGGGAAACTATGGCTACACCTTC.

The table lists this clonotype with many counts. The chain recombines TRBV3-1 with TRBJ1-1, with D perhaps TRBD1 (5 bases). The V gene's germline CDR1 is LGHDT and CDR2 YNNKEL (reference sequence). The CDR3 sequence is 13 residues long. V was clipped by 7 bases and J by 7 bases, with 16 bases between them. CDR3 sequence reads: CASTTGGVLEAFF. In DNA form, the CDR3 reads TGTGCCAGCACCACCGGGGGGGTACTTGAAGCTTTCTTT.

The chain couples TRBV20-1 to TRBJ1-6; no reliable D call. V was clipped by 6 bases and J by 5 bases, with 11 bases between them. The germline V gene has CDR1 DFQATT and CDR2 SNEGSKA (reference sequence). The CDR3 extends over 13 amino acids. The CDR3 bases are TGCAGTGCCCACAGCCGAAATAATTCACCCCTCCACTTT. Translated, it gives CSAHSRNNSPLHF.

The V and J genes are TRBV7-2 and TRBJ1-4; D might be TRBD1 (5 bases). With 4 bases removed from V and 8 bases from J, the gap between germline ends came to 14 bases. The CDR3 covers 14 residues. CDR1 and CDR2 from the germline V gene are SGHTA and FQGNSA. Written as DNA, the CDR3 is TGTGCCAGCAGCTGGGGGGGATTGGGGGAAAAACTGTTTTTT. Translating it yields CASSWGGLGEKLFF.

This clonotype was picked up a small number of times. The chain is built from TRBV30 and TRBJ2-7; a possible D gene is TRBD1 (6 bases). V lost 5 bases, J lost 0 bases, and 17 bases lay in between. CDR3 length: 15 amino acids. CDR1 and CDR2 from the germline V gene are GTSNPN and SVGIG (reference sequence). The CDR3 loop is CAWGGETTTSYEQYF. The CDR3 nucleotides are TGTGCCTGGGGGGGCGAGACCACAACCTCCTACGAGCAGTACTTC. Drawing the rest from reference TRBV30 and TRBJ2-7, the complete variable domain is SQTIHQWPATLVQPVGSPLSLECTVEGTSNPNLYWYRQAAGRGLQLLFYSVGIGQISSEVPQNLSASRPQDRQFILSSKKLLLSDSGFYLCAWGGETTTSYEQYFGPGTRLTVT.